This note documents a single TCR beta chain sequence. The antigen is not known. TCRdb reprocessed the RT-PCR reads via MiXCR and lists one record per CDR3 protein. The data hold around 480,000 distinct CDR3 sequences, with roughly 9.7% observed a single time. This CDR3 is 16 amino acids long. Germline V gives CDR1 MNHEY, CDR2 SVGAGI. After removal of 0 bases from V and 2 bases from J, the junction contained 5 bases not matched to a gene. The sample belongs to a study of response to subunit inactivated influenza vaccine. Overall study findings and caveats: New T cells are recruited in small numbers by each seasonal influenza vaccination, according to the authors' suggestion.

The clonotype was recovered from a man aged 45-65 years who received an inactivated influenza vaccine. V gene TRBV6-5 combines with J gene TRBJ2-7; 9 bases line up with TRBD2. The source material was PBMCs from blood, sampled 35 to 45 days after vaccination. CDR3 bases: TGTGCCAGCAGTTACTCTTCTAGCGGGATCCCCTACGAGCAGTACTTC. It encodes CASSYSSSGIPYEQYF.